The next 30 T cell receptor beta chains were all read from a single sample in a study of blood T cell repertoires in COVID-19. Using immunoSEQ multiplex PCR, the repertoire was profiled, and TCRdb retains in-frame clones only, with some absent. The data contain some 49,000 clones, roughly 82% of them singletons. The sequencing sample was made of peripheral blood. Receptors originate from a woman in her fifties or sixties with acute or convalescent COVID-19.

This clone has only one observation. Here the CDR3 DNA reads TGTGCCAGCAGCCAAGAGAGGACTAGCTTCGCCTACGAGCAGTACTTC. Its protein product is CASSQERTSFAYEQYF. This chain links TRBV3-1 (or the pseudogene TRBV3-2) with TRBJ2-7, with 8 bases matching TRBD2. The J segment lost 2 bases and the V segment lost 0 bases, leaving 6 bases of the junction unmatched. The V gene's germline CDR1 is LGHDT and CDR2 YNNKEL (reference sequence). The length of the CDR3 is 16 residues.

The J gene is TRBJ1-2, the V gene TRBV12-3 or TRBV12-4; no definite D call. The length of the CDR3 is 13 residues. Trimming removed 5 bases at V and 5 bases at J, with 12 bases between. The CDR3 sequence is CASSPSGLYGYTF. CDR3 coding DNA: TGTGCCAGCAGTCCGAGCGGGCTGTATGGCTACACCTTC.

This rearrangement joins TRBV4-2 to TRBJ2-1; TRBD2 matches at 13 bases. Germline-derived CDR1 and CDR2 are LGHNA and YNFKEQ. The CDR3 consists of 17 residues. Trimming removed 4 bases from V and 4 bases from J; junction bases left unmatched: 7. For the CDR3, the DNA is TGTGCCAGCAGCCGGACTAGCGGGGGCCCACAGTACAATGAGCAGTTCTTC. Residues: CASSRTSGGPQYNEQFF.

The CDR3 nucleotides read TGTGCCAGCAGTTTGGCCACGAACACTGAAGCTTTCTTT. Translated: CASSLATNTEAFF. This sequence joins TRBV27 and TRBJ1-1; D unclear. The germline gives CDR1 MNHEY, CDR2 SMNVEV (reference sequence). The ends were cut back, 3 bases at V and 1 base at J, with 6 bases in the middle. The CDR3 is 13 amino acids.

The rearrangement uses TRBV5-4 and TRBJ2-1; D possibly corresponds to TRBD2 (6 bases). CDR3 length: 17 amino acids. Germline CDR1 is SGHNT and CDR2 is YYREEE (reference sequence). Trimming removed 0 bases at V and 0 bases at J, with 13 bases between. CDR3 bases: TGTGCCAGCAGCTTGGCCGGAGGGGCGAGCTCCTACAATGAGCAGTTCTTC. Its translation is CASSLAGGASSYNEQFF.

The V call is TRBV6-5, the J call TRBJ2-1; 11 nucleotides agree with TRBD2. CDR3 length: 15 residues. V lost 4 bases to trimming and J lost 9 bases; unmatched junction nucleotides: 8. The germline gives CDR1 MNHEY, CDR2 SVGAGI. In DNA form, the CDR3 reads TGTGCCAGCAGTTTCACTAGCGGGAGTCTATTTGAGCAGTTCTTC. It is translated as CASSFTSGSLFEQFF.

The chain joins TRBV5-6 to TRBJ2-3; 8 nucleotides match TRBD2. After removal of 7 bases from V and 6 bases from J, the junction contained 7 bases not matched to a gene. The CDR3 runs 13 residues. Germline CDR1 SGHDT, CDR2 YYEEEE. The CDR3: CASGAGEGDTQYF. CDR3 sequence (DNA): TGTGCCAGCGGAGCGGGAGAGGGCGATACGCAGTATTTT.

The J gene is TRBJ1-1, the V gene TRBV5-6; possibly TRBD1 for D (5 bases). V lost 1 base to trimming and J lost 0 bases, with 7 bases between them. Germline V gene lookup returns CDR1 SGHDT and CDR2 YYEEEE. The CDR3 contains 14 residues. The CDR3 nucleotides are TGTGCCAGCAGCTTGAACAGGTTGAACACTGAAGCTTTCTTT. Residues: CASSLNRLNTEAFF.

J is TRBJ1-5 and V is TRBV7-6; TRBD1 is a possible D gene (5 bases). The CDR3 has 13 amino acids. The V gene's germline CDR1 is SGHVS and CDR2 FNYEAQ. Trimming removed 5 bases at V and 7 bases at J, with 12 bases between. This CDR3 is CASSVTGIQPQHF. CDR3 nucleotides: TGTGCCAGCAGCGTTACAGGAATCCAGCCCCAGCATTTT.

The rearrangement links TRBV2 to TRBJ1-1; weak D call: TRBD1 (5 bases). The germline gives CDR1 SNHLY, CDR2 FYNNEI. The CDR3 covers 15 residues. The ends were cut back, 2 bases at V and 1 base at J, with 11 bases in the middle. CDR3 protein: CASSERRQSNTEAFF. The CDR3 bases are TGTGCCAGCAGTGAAAGGCGACAGTCGAACACTGAAGCTTTCTTT.

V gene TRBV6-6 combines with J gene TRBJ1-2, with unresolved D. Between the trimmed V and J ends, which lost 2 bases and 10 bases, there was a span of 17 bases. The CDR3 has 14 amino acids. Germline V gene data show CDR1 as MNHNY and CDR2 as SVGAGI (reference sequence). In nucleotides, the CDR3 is TGTGCCAGCAGTTACGACGGCGCTAGGAGGGTCTACACCTTC. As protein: CASSYDGARRVYTF.

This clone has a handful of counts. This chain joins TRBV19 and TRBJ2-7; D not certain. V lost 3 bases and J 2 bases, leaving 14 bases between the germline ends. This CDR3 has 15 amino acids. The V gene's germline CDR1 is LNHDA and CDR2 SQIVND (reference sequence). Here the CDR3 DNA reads TGTGCCAGTAGTATCGGAAGCGACGGCCCCTACGAGCAGTACTTC. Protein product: CASSIGSDGPYEQYF.

The CDR3 protein is CASSFGQSAPNEKLFF. In DNA form, the CDR3 reads TGTGCCAGCAGCTTCGGACAGAGCGCCCCTAATGAAAAACTGTTTTTT. The J gene is TRBJ1-4, the V gene TRBV5-6, with D possibly being TRBD1 (6 bases). Germline CDR1 and CDR2: SGHDT and YYEEEE. The V and J ends lost 2 bases and 3 bases respectively, with 14 bases between them. CDR3 size: 16 residues.

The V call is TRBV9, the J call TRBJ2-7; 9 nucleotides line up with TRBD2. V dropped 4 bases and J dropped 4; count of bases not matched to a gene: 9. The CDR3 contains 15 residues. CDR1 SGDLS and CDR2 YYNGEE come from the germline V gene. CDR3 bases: TGTGCCAGCAGCCCCCATCAGACTAGCGGATACGAGCAGTACTTC. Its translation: CASSPHQTSGYEQYF.

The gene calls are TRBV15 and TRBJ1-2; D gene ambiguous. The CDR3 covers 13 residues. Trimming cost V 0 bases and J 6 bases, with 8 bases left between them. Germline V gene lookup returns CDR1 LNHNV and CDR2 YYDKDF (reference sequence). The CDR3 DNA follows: TGTGCCACCAGCAGAGACTCCCGCGATGGCTACACCTTC. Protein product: CATSRDSRDGYTF.

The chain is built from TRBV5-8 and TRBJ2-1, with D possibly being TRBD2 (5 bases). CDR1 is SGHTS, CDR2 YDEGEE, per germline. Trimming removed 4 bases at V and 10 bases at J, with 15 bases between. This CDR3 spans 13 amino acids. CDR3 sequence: CASSVRRDWEQFF. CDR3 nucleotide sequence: TGTGCCAGCAGCGTTCGTCGGGATTGGGAGCAGTTCTTC.

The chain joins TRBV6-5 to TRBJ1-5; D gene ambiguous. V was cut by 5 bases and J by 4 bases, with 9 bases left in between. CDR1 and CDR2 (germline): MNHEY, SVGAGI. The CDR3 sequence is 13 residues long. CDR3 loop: CASSQQTNQPQHF. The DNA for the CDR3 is TGTGCCAGCAGTCAGCAGACTAATCAGCCCCAGCATTTT.

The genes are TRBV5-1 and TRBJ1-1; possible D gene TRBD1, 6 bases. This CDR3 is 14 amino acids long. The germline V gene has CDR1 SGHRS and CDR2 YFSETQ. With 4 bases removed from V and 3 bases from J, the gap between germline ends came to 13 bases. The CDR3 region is CASSTWGGDTEAFF. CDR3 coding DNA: TGCGCCAGCAGCACTTGGGGGGGCGACACTGAAGCTTTCTTT.

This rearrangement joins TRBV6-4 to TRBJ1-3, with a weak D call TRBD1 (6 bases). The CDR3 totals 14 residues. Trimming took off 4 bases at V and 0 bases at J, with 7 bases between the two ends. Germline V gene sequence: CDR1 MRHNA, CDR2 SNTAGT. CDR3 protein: CASSGRGSGNTIYF. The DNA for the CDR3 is TGTGCCAGCAGTGGCAGGGGCTCTGGAAACACCATATATTTT.

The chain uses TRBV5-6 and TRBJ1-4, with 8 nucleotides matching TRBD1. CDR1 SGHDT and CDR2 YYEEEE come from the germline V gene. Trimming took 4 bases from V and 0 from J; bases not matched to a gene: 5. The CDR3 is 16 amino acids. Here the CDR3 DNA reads TGTGCCAGCAGCCGACAGGGGATCGCAACTAATGAAAAACTGTTTTTT. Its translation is CASSRQGIATNEKLFF.

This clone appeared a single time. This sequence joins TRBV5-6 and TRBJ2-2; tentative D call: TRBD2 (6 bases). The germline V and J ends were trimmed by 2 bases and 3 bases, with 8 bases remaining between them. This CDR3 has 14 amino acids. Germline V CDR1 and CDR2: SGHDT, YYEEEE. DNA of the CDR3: TGTGCCAGCAGCTTCGGAGGGTACACCGGGGAGCTGTTTTTT. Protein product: CASSFGGYTGELFF.

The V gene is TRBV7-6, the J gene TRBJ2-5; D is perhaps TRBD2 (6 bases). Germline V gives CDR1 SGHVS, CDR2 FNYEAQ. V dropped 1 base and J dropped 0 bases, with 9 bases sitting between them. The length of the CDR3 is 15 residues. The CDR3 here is CASSLGGRNQETQYF. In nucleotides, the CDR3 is TGTGCCAGCAGCTTAGGGGGGAGGAACCAAGAGACCCAGTACTTC.

DNA of the CDR3: TGTGCCAGCAGCCCCTCAGGGTGGTATGGCTACACCTTC. It encodes CASSPSGWYGYTF. This sequence joins TRBV7-9 and TRBJ1-2, with D perhaps TRBD1 (5 bases). Trimming pared 5 bases from V and 5 bases from J, leaving 12 bases between. The CDR3 is 13 amino acids. Germline V gene sequence: CDR1 SEHNR, CDR2 FQNEAQ (reference sequence).

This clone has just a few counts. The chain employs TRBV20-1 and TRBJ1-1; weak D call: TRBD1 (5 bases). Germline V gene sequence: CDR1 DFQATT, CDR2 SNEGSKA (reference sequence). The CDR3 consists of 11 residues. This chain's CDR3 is CRGLRNTEAFF. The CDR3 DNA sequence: TGCAGGGGGCTGAGGAACACTGAAGCTTTCTTT.

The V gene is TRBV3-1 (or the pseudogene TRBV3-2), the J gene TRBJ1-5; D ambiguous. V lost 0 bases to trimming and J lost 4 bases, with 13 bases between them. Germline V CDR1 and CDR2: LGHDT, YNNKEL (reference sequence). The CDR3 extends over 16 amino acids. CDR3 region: CASSQDARGSNQPQHF. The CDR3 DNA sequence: TGTGCCAGCAGCCAAGATGCGAGAGGCTCAAATCAGCCCCAGCATTTT.

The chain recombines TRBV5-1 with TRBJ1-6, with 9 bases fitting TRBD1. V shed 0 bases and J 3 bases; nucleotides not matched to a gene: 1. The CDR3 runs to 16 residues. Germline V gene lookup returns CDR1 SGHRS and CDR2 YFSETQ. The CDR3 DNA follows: TGCGCCAGCAGCTTGGGGACAGGGGACTATAATTCACCCCTCCACTTT. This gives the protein CASSLGTGDYNSPLHF.

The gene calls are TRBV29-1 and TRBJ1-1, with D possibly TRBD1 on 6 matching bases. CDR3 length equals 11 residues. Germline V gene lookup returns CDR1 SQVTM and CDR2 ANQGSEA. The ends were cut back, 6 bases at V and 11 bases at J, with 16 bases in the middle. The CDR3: CSVSGGARAFF. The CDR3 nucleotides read TGCAGCGTCTCCGGGGGGGCGCGGGCTTTCTTT. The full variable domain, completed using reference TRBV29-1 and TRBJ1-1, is SAVISQKPSRDICQRGTSLTIQCQVDSQVTMMFWYRQQPGQSLTLIATANQGSEATYESGFVIDKFPISRPNLTFSTLTVSNMSPEDSSIYLCSVSGGARAFFGQGTRLTVV.

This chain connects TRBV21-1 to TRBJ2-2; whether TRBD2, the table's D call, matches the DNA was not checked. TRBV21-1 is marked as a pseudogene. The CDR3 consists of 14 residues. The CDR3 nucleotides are TGTGCCAGCAGCACGGGGTCGAACACCGGGGAGCTGTTTTTT. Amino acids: CASSTGSNTGELFF.

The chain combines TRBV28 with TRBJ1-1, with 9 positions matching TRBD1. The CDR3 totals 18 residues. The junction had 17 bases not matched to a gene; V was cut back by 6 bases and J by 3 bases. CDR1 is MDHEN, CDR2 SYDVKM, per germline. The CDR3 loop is CASSLGPGQGGQDTEAFF. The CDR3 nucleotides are TGTGCCAGCAGCCTCGGGCCGGGACAGGGTGGGCAGGACACTGAAGCTTTCTTT. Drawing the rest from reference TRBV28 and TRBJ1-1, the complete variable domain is DVKVTQSSRYLVKRTGEKVFLECVQDMDHENMFWYRQDPGLGLRLIYFSYDVKMKEKGDIPEGYSVSREKKERFSLILESASTNQTSMYLCASSLGPGQGGQDTEAFFGQGTRLTVV.

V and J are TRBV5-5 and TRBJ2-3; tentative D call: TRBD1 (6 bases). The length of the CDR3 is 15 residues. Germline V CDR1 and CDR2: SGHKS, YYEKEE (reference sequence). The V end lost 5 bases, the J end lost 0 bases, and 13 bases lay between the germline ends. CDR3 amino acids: CASSIFGGSTDTQYF. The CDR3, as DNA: TGTGCCAGCAGTATATTTGGGGGCAGCACAGATACGCAGTATTTT.